These T cell receptor beta chains were read from a single sample in a study of glioma-infiltrating T cells. TCRdb itself ran the multiplex PCR reads through MiXCR, one entry per CDR3 protein. The table has around 350,000 distinct CDR3 sequences, 35% to 45% seen once; the top ten hold around 12%. The sequenced sample consisted of glioma tissue, nonneoplastic brain tissue, or PBMCs (not recorded which). Receptors were obtained from a human donor with low-grade glioma or glioblastoma, undergoing nonglioma brain surgery, or in good health (not recorded which). Each CDR3 is given with its conserved first and last residue. A D gene is named only where the DNA matches it firmly. Some rows mark clone size as missing; the rest say once, few, many or name a class of expanded clone.

v_gene	d_gene	abundance	j_gene	len	CDR3nt	CDR3aa
TRBV6-2/TRBV6-3	.	many	TRBJ1-1	15	TGTGCCAGCCCTTTGCCCCCAGTGGGCTACACTGAAGCTTTCTTT	CASPLPPVGYTEAFF
TRBV7-3	TRBD1	.	TRBJ1-6	16	TGTGCCAGCGGCTTATTCCCAGGGGGAGGAGGTTCACCCCTCCACTTT	CASGLFPGGGGSPLHF
TRBV6-2/TRBV6-3	.	.	TRBJ2-5	15	TGTGCCAGCAACCCCAGCGCGGGACCTCAGTGGACCCAGTACTTC	CASNPSAGPQWTQYF
TRBV19	TRBD2	few	TRBJ2-7	15	TGTGCCAGTAGTCCTCCAGGGAGGGCCTCCTACGAGCAGTACTTC	CASSPPGRASYEQYF
TRBV2	.	.	TRBJ2-5	12	TGTGCCAGCAGTTCCACCGAGGAGACCCAGTACTTC	CASSSTEETQYF
TRBV28	TRBD1	.	TRBJ1-2	16	TGTACCAGCAAGCAAACCGGGACAGGGGAGGGCTATGGCTACACCTTC	CTSKQTGTGEGYGYTF
TRBV29-1	.	.	TRBJ1-5	12	TGCAGCGTAAGGACGGAGAATCAGCCCCAGCATTTT	CSVRTENQPQHF
TRBV3-1	.	few	TRBJ2-3	16	TGTGCCAGCAGCCAAGATCCAGGGGCCAGATTTGATACGCAGTATTTT	CASSQDPGARFDTQYF
TRBV15	.	.	TRBJ2-1	14	TGTGCCACCAGCACACTCGGGACCGGTAATGAGCAGTTCTTC	CATSTLGTGNEQFF
TRBV4-1	TRBD1	.	TRBJ2-7	14	TGCGCCAGCATCCAATGGCAGGGGGCCTACGAGCAGTACTTC	CASIQWQGAYEQYF
TRBV20-1	TRBD2	many	TRBJ2-1	15	TGCAGTACAACCCCCGGGCTAGCGGGTTACAATGAGCAGTTCTTC	CSTTPGLAGYNEQFF
TRBV12-3/TRBV12-4	.	.	TRBJ2-1	12	TGTGCCAGCAGTACGCCCCCGGGTGAGCAGTTCTTC	CASSTPPGEQFF
TRBV12-3/TRBV12-4	.	few	TRBJ2-7	14	TGTGCCAGCAGTTACCAGCGGGCGACCTACGAGCAGTACTTC	CASSYQRATYEQYF
TRBV15	TRBD1	many	TRBJ1-5	13	TGTGCCACCGGACAGGCGCCGGATCAGCCCCAGCATTTT	CATGQAPDQPQHF
TRBV6-1	TRBD1	many	TRBJ2-5	17	TGTGCCAGCAGCCGTTACCGCGGGACAGGGGGTGATGAGACCCAGTACTTC	CASSRYRGTGGDETQYF
TRBV28	.	.	TRBJ1-1	16	TGTGCCAGAAGTTTCGCTCGGGACACCTCGAACACTGAAGCTTTCTTT	CARSFARDTSNTEAFF
TRBV15	.	few	TRBJ2-5	15	TGTGCCACCAGCAGAGTGTCGCAAGTCCAAGAGACCCAGTACTTC	CATSRVSQVQETQYF
TRBV27	.	many	TRBJ1-1	16	TGTGCCAGCAGTTGGATTGGAGGACAGCTGAACACTGAAGCTTTCTTT	CASSWIGGQLNTEAFF
TRBV11-2	TRBD1	once	TRBJ2-4	17	TGTGCCAGCAGCACCTACAGGGGCCAGGGGGCCAAAAACGTTCAGTACTTC	CASSTYRGQGAKNVQYF
TRBV6-2/TRBV6-3	TRBD1	few	TRBJ2-7	15	TGTGCCAGCAGGCTTCGGACAGGGGGTTACTACGAGCAGTACTTC	CASRLRTGGYYEQYF
TRBV6-1	.	.	TRBJ2-7	14	TGTGCCACCACGGGGGACTTGAGCTCCTACGAGCAGTACTTC	CATTGDLSSYEQYF
TRBV7-9	TRBD2	.	TRBJ2-3	15	TGTGCCAGCAGTCCTTCGCGGGGGGGGCCAGATACGCAGTATTTT	CASSPSRGGPDTQYF
TRBV20-1	TRBD2	once	TRBJ2-7	16	TGCAGTGCTAGAGGCACAGGACTAGCGCACTCCTACGAGCAGAACTTC	CSARGTGLAHSYEQNF
TRBV5-4	.	once	TRBJ1-6	16	TGTGCCAGCAGCTTGTTCGCAGGCGCGTCTAATTCACCCCTCCACTTT	CASSLFAGASNSPLHF
TRBV6-6	.	.	TRBJ1-1	15	TGTGCCAGCAGTTTGGCGGGGGGCATGAACACTGAAACTTTCTTT	CASSLAGGMNTETFF
TRBV28	.	.	TRBJ2-1	15	TGTGCCAGCAGCTCCGGACAGCACGCATACAATGAGCAGTTCTTC	CASSSGQHAYNEQFF
TRBV4-1	.	once	TRBJ1-6	15	TGCGCCAGGATCCGGGGACCCAGTCGAGGTTCACCCCTCCACTTT	CARIRGPSRGSPLHF
TRBV27	TRBD1	many	TRBJ2-7	13	TGTGCCAGCAGTTTATCGGGACAGCCCGAGCAGTACTTC	CASSLSGQPEQYF
TRBV25-1	.	many	TRBJ1-1	11	TGTGCCAGCAGTTCGGCGGGGCGAGCTTTCTTT	CASSSAGRAFF